The present T cell receptor (beta chain) was sequenced within a study of blood T cells in healthy people across ages. Alongside a J-beta primer mix, a sample-barcoded 5' primer served in a second PCR lasting about 7 to 12 cycles. TCRdb redid the calling of the 5' RACE reads with MiXCR, one entry per CDR3 protein. Among fewer than 2,000,000 distinct CDR3 sequences, about 39% were seen once, and the ten largest hold roughly 23%. Trimming cost V 0 bases and J 6 bases, with 14 bases left between them. The CDR3 sequence is 15 residues long. Germline-derived CDR1 and CDR2 are SEHNR and FQNEAQ (reference sequence).

The sequencing input was blood. The chain combines TRBV7-9 with TRBJ1-2; D not resolved. This TCR derives from a human donor in good health. This chain's CDR3 is CASSLASGQEDGYTF. Here the CDR3 DNA reads TGTGCCAGCAGCTTAGCGTCCGGGCAAGAAGATGGCTACACCTTC.